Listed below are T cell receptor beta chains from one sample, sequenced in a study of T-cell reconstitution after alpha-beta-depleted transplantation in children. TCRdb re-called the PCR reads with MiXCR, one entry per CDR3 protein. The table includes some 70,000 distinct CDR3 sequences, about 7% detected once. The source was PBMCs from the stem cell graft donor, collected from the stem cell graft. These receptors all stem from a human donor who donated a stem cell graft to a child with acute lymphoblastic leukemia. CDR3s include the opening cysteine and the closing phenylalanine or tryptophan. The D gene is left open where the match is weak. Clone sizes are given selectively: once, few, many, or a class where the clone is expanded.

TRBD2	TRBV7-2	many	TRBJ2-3	CATGTTRDTQYF	TGTGCCACCGGGACTACCAGGGATACGCAGTATTTT
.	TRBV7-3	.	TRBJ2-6	CATSGSGANVLTF	TGTGCCACCTCCGGGTCTGGGGCCAACGTCCTGACTTTC
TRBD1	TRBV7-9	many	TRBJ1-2	CASSPRQGGYTF	TGTGCCAGCAGCCCTCGACAGGGAGGCTACACCTTC
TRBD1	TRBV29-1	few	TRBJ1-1	CSARTGVMNTEAFF	TGCAGCGCCAGGACAGGGGTCATGAACACTGAAGCTTTCTTT
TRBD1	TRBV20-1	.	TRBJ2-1	CSAIDRGENEQFF	TGCAGTGCTATTGACAGGGGGGAGAATGAGCAGTTCTTC
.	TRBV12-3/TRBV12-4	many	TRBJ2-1	CASSSQRAGSYNEQFF	TGTGCCAGCAGTTCCCAGCGGGCGGGGTCCTACAATGAGCAGTTCTTC
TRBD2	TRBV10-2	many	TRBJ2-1	CASSDRLAGRNEQFF	TGCGCCAGCAGTGATCGGCTAGCGGGACGGAATGAGCAGTTCTTC
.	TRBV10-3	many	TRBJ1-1	CAARRQENTEAFF	TGTGCCGCTAGGAGACAGGAGAACACTGAAGCTTTCTTT
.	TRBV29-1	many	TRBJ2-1	CSGRGSYNEQFF	TGCAGCGGAAGGGGCTCCTACAATGAGCAGTTCTTC
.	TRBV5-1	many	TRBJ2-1	CASSLAGTAGHEQFF	TGCGCCAGCAGCTTGGCGGGGACGGCGGGCCATGAGCAGTTCTTC
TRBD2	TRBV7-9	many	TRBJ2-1	CASSQSAGGMDEQFF	TGTGCCAGCAGTCAATCAGCGGGGGGGATGGATGAGCAGTTCTTC
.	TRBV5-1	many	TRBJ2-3	CASSLGQSTSTDTQYF	TGCGCCAGCAGCTTGGGACAATCGACTAGCACAGATACGCAGTATTTT
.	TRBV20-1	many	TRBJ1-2	CSASGGDF	TGCAGTGCTAGTGGAGGGGACTTC
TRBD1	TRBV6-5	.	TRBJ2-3	CASSEGQGATTDTQYF	TGTGCCAGCAGCGAGGGGCAGGGGGCGACCACAGATACGCAGTATTTT
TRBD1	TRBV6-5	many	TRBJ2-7	CASRRSWDRFHEQYF	TGTGCCAGTCGCCGCAGTTGGGACAGGTTCCACGAGCAGTACTTC
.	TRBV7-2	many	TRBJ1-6	CASSLNRDSPLHF	TGTGCCAGCAGCTTGAACAGGGATTCACCCCTCCACTTT
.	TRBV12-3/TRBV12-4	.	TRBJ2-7	CASSFGGRPHEQYF	TGTGCCAGCAGTTTCGGGGGGCGCCCCCACGAGCAGTACTTC
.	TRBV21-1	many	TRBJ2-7	CASSKEGRYEQYF	TGTGCCAGCAGCAAGGAAGGCCGCTACGAGCAGTACTTC
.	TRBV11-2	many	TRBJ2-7	CASSLGTGWGYEQYF	TGTGCCAGCAGCTTAGGCACGGGTTGGGGTTACGAGCAGTACTTC
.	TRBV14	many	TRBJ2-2	CASSPGRNTGELFF	TGTGCCAGCAGCCCGGGACGGAACACCGGGGAGCTGTTTTTT
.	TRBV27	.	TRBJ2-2	CASSLYLGAPNTGELFF	TGTGCCAGCAGTTTATACCTGGGGGCGCCGAACACCGGGGAGCTGTTTTTT
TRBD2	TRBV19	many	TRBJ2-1	CASTVLAGGFGEQFF	TGTGCCAGTACCGTACTAGCGGGGGGGTTTGGTGAGCAGTTCTTC
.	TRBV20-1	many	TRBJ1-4	CSARDSGRTNEKLFF	TGCAGTGCTAGAGATTCGGGGAGGACTAATGAAAAACTGTTTTTT
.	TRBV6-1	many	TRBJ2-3	CASGGGGVTDTQYF	TGTGCTAGCGGAGGGGGGGGAGTCACAGATACGCAGTATTTT
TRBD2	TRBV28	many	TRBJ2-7	CASSPAASGYYEQYF	TGTGCCAGCAGCCCCGCGGCTAGCGGATACTACGAGCAGTACTTC
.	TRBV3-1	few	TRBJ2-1	CATSQDRPGNNEQFF	TGTGCCACCTCCCAAGATCGTCCAGGAAACAATGAGCAGTTCTTC
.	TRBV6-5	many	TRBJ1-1	CASRSQGSTEAFF	TGTGCCAGCAGATCACAGGGTTCGACTGAAGCTTTCTTT
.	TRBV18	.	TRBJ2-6	CASSPPSGANVLTF	TGTGCCAGCTCACCCCCCTCTGGGGCCAACGTCCTGACTTTC
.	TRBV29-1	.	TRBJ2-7	CSVEEGGSSSYEQYF	TGCAGCGTTGAAGAGGGCGGGTCCAGCTCCTACGAGCAGTACTTC
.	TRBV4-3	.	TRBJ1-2	CASSHSPAGDARGYTF	TGCGCCAGCAGCCACAGCCCCGCAGGGGATGCGCGAGGCTACACCTTC
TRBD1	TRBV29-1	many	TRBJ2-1	CSVPGQGVYNEQFF	TGCAGCGTCCCGGGACAGGGGGTGTACAATGAGCAGTTCTTC
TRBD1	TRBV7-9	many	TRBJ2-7	CASSPKGQGYEQYF	TGTGCCAGCAGCCCCAAGGGACAGGGGTACGAGCAGTACTTC
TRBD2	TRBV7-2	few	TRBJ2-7	CASSHSGGRGGRPGEQYF	TGTGCCAGCAGCCACTCGGGTGGTCGCGGGGGGCGACCAGGCGAGCAGTACTTC
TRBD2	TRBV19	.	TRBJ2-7	CASSTLVGGGSGYEQYF	TGTGCCAGTAGTACGCTCGTAGGAGGCGGGAGCGGGTACGAGCAGTACTTC
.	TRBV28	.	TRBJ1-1	CASSRGRGALGTEAFF	TGTGCCAGCAGTAGAGGGAGAGGGGCTTTGGGCACTGAAGCTTTCTTT
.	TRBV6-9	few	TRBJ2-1	CASSYFGQRSNEQFF	TGTGCCAGCAGTTATTTTGGACAAAGAAGCAATGAGCAGTTCTTC